A selection of T cell receptor beta chains follows, all from one sample in a study of T cell responses to AZD1222 COVID-19 vaccine. Method: immunoSEQ multiplex PCR; TCRdb's copy keeps in-frame clones and lacks some. The sample contains about 56,000 clones, approximately 88% of which appear only once. The specimen comprised peripheral blood, sampled on day 0 of AZD1222 vaccination. The receptors here all came from an adult in good health. Both conserved end residues are part of each CDR3. A D gene is named only where the DNA matches it firmly. Rows give clone size only sometimes, using once, few, many, or a class for an expanded clone.

size: few
D: TRBD2
V: TRBV6-5
J: TRBJ2-7
CDR3: CASSPGGIPEQYF
DNA: TGTGCCAGCAGCCCCGGGGGGATCCCTGAGCAGTACTTC

size: -
D: -
V: TRBV29-1
J: TRBJ1-4
CDR3: CSVEQGAEKLFF
DNA: TGCAGCGTTGAACAGGGTGCTGAAAAACTGTTTTTT

size: -
D: -
V: TRBV6-5
J: TRBJ2-3
CDR3: CASGRGATDTQYF
DNA: TGTGCCAGCGGTAGAGGGGCTACAGATACGCAGTATTTT

size: -
D: -
V: TRBV5-8
J: TRBJ1-2
CDR3: CASSFEDYGYTF
DNA: TGTGCCAGCAGCTTTGAAGATTATGGCTACACCTTC

size: -
D: -
V: TRBV5-1
J: TRBJ2-7
CDR3: CASSALQGRVYEQYF
DNA: TGCGCCAGCAGCGCATTACAGGGTAGGGTCTACGAGCAGTACTTC

size: -
D: TRBD1
V: TRBV6-6
J: TRBJ2-7
CDR3: CASSFRQGSYEQYF
DNA: TGTGCCAGCAGTTTCAGACAGGGCTCCTACGAGCAGTACTTC

size: -
D: -
V: TRBV30
J: TRBJ2-7
CDR3: CAWSTAYEQYF
DNA: TGTGCCTGGAGTACTGCCTACGAGCAGTACTTC

size: -
D: TRBD2
V: TRBV5-1
J: TRBJ2-5
CDR3: CASSFGTSGSETQYF
DNA: TGCGCCAGCAGCTTTGGGACTAGCGGGAGTGAGACCCAGTACTTC

size: -
D: -
V: TRBV30
J: TRBJ1-1
CDR3: CAWSGFTEAFF
DNA: TGTGCCTGGAGTGGGTTCACTGAAGCTTTCTTT

size: -
D: -
V: TRBV3-1/TRBV3-2
J: TRBJ1-5
CDR3: CASSQGGSNQPQHF
DNA: TGTGCCAGCAGCCAAGGAGGGAGCAATCAGCCCCAGCATTTT

size: -
D: TRBD1
V: TRBV27
J: TRBJ1-2
CDR3: CARRTGNGYTF
DNA: TGTGCCAGACGGACAGGGAATGGCTACACCTTC

size: -
D: TRBD2
V: TRBV19
J: TRBJ2-4
CDR3: CASSHSGLAGGRIQYF
DNA: TGTGCCAGTAGTCACTCCGGTCTAGCGGGAGGGCGCATTCAGTACTTC

size: once
D: TRBD1
V: TRBV6-6
J: TRBJ1-1
CDR3: CASIGQGKTEAFF
DNA: TGTGCCAGCATTGGACAGGGTAAAACTGAAGCTTTCTTT

size: -
D: -
V: TRBV5-1
J: TRBJ2-2
CDR3: CASSLLGSEGPNTGELFF
DNA: TGCGCCAGCAGCTTGTTGGGGAGCGAGGGACCGAACACCGGGGAGCTGTTTTTT

size: -
D: -
V: TRBV6-4
J: TRBJ2-1
CDR3: CASSELPGNEQFF
DNA: TGTGCCAGCAGTGAACTACCAGGGAATGAGCAGTTCTTC

size: -
D: TRBD2
V: TRBV11-2
J: TRBJ2-2
CDR3: CASSPVSGSFGELFF
DNA: TGTGCCAGCAGCCCGGTGAGCGGGAGTTTCGGGGAGCTGTTTTTT

size: once
D: TRBD1
V: TRBV5-1
J: TRBJ1-2
CDR3: CASSPRQGVGGYTF
DNA: TGCGCCAGCAGCCCCAGGCAGGGGGTGGGAGGCTACACCTTC

size: -
D: -
V: TRBV25-1
J: TRBJ1-1
CDR3: CASGGRLNTEAFF
DNA: TGTGCCAGCGGGGGCAGGCTGAACACTGAAGCTTTCTTT

size: once
D: -
V: TRBV7-3
J: TRBJ2-1
CDR3: CASSLKAGTLYNEQFF
DNA: TGTGCCAGCAGCTTAAAGGCGGGGACCCTTTACAATGAGCAGTTCTTC

size: -
D: TRBD2
V: TRBV19
J: TRBJ2-1
CDR3: CASSRTLTSGGTYNEQFF
DNA: TGTGCCAGTAGTAGGACCCTCACTAGCGGGGGTACCTACAATGAGCAGTTCTTC

size: -
D: -
V: TRBV24-1
J: TRBJ1-2
CDR3: CATSDFEGTAYGYTF
DNA: TGTGCCACCAGTGATTTTGAGGGGACTGCCTATGGCTACACCTTC

size: -
D: -
V: TRBV27
J: TRBJ2-7
CDR3: CASSPLGYEQYF
DNA: TGTGCCAGCAGTCCATTAGGCTACGAGCAGTACTTC

size: -
D: -
V: TRBV11-2
J: TRBJ2-7
CDR3: CASSLQGYEQYF
DNA: TGTGCCAGCAGCTTACAGGGGTACGAGCAGTACTTC

size: -
D: -
V: TRBV11-2
J: TRBJ2-1
CDR3: CASSFVLGAGYNEQFF
DNA: TGTGCCAGCAGCTTCGTCCTAGGAGCAGGGTACAATGAGCAGTTCTTC

size: -
D: TRBD2
V: TRBV5-4
J: TRBJ2-7
CDR3: CASSLGTRNYEQYF
DNA: TGTGCCAGCAGCTTGGGGACTAGGAACTACGAGCAGTACTTC

size: -
D: -
V: TRBV27
J: TRBJ2-6
CDR3: CASSLSGTGANVLTF
DNA: TGTGCCAGCAGTTTGAGTGGGACTGGGGCCAACGTCCTGACTTTC

size: -
D: -
V: TRBV30
J: TRBJ1-1
CDR3: CAWSEMGDTEAFF
DNA: TGTGCCTGGAGTGAGATGGGGGACACTGAAGCTTTCTTT

size: -
D: -
V: TRBV9
J: TRBJ1-2
CDR3: CASSVDVSNYGYTF
DNA: TGTGCCAGCAGCGTAGATGTCAGTAACTATGGCTACACCTTC

size: -
D: TRBD1
V: TRBV19
J: TRBJ2-3
CDR3: CASRNRGNTDTQYF
DNA: TGTGCCAGTAGAAACAGGGGGAACACAGATACGCAGTATTTT

size: -
D: -
V: TRBV7-9
J: TRBJ2-5
CDR3: CASSLRSLGTQYF
DNA: TGTGCCAGCAGCTTGCGAAGCCTCGGGACCCAGTACTTC

size: -
D: -
V: TRBV27
J: TRBJ1-1
CDR3: CASSFSGAGDTEAFF
DNA: TGTGCCAGCAGTTTTTCGGGGGCTGGAGACACTGAAGCTTTCTTT

size: -
D: TRBD1
V: TRBV11-1
J: TRBJ1-5
CDR3: CASSADRGQPQHF
DNA: TGTGCCAGCAGCGCGGACAGGGGGCAGCCCCAGCATTTT

size: -
D: TRBD2
V: TRBV6-5
J: TRBJ2-1
CDR3: CASSYSGRDNEQFF
DNA: TGTGCCAGCAGTTACAGCGGGAGGGACAATGAGCAGTTCTTC

size: -
D: -
V: TRBV5-4
J: TRBJ2-7
CDR3: CASILRGYEQYF
DNA: TGTGCCAGCATCCTCAGGGGCTACGAGCAGTACTTC

size: -
D: -
V: TRBV27
J: TRBJ2-3
CDR3: CASSRASRDTQYF
DNA: TGTGCCAGCAGTCGCGCGTCCAGGGATACGCAGTATTTT

size: -
D: TRBD2
V: TRBV27
J: TRBJ2-1
CDR3: CASSGPGTSGRRNEQFF
DNA: TGTGCCAGCAGTGGCCCCGGGACTAGCGGGAGAAGGAATGAGCAGTTCTTC

size: -
D: -
V: TRBV18
J: TRBJ2-7
CDR3: CASSQVSYEQYF
DNA: TGTGCCAGCTCACAGGTCTCCTACGAGCAGTACTTC

size: few
D: -
V: TRBV7-9
J: TRBJ1-3
CDR3: CASTTAGGSGNTIYF
DNA: TGTGCCAGCACCACTGCGGGGGGCTCTGGAAACACCATATATTTT

size: -
D: TRBD1
V: TRBV6-5
J: TRBJ1-2
CDR3: CASSPRTGPRGYTF
DNA: TGTGCCAGCAGTCCCCGGACAGGGCCTAGGGGCTACACCTTC

size: -
D: -
V: TRBV30
J: TRBJ2-3
CDR3: CAWTLADTQYF
DNA: TGTGCCTGGACTCTTGCAGATACGCAGTATTTT